The 28 T cell receptor beta chains in this list originate from one sample, sequenced in a study of blood T cell repertoires in COVID-19. Measured with immunoSEQ multiplex PCR; TCRdb has only the in-frame clones, and not every one. The sample contains about 73,000 clones, 75% to 90% of which appear only once. The sample taken for sequencing was peripheral blood. Source of these receptors: a man at least 80 years old with active or convalescent COVID-19.

This clone was detected once. The chain couples TRBV27 to TRBJ2-7, with 11 bases aligning to TRBD2. V trimming: 6 bases; J trimming: 0 bases; junction bases outside the gene matches: 4. This CDR3 contains 15 residues. Germline loops: CDR1 MNHEY, CDR2 SMNVEV (reference sequence). The CDR3 is CASRFGTSGSYEQYF. In DNA form, the CDR3 reads TGTGCCAGCAGATTCGGGACTAGCGGCTCCTACGAGCAGTACTTC.

The chain has TRBV18 and TRBJ2-2; D not resolved. Germline V gives CDR1 KGHSH, CDR2 LQKENI. Trimming took off 2 bases at V and 0 bases at J, with 10 bases between the two ends. This CDR3 comprises 16 residues. CDR3 amino acids: CASSPSGISNTGELFF. In DNA form, the CDR3 reads TGTGCCAGCTCACCAAGTGGCATCTCGAACACCGGGGAGCTGTTTTTT.

A few counts support this clone. This rearrangement joins TRBV5-1 to TRBJ2-7; the match to TRBD2 covers 13 bases. Germline V gene data show CDR1 as SGHRS and CDR2 as YFSETQ. Trimming cost V 4 bases and J 4 bases; bases outside gene matches: 5. CDR3 length: 15 amino acids. The CDR3 here is CASSPGLAGVYEQYF. The CDR3 nucleotides read TGCGCCAGCAGCCCCGGACTAGCGGGAGTTTACGAGCAGTACTTC.

The V call is TRBV6-5, the J call TRBJ2-7; 8 nucleotides agree with TRBD1. Germline V lookup: CDR1 MNHEY, CDR2 SVGAGI. This CDR3 contains 16 residues. After removal of 4 bases from V and 3 bases from J, the junction contained 11 bases not matched to a gene. CDR3 nucleotides: TGTGCCAGCAGTTTGGTTACCGGGACAGGACGCTACGAGCAGTACTTC. This translates into CASSLVTGTGRYEQYF.

This clone was detected only once. This chain uses TRBV19 with TRBJ1-1; 9 bases are shared with TRBD1. Germline-derived CDR1 and CDR2 are LNHDA and SQIVND (reference sequence). With V trimmed by 5 bases and J by 5 bases, 6 bases remained unmatched. This CDR3 is 14 amino acids long. In DNA form, the CDR3 reads TGTGCCAGTAGTCCCACAGGGGGCGGGACTGAAGCTTTCTTT. It specifies CASSPTGGGTEAFF.

The chain carries TRBV7-2 and TRBJ2-3, with a tentative D call TRBD2 (6 bases). Germline V lookup: CDR1 SGHTA, CDR2 FQGNSA. The CDR3 extends over 13 amino acids. V lost 5 bases, J lost 9 bases, and 15 bases lay in between. The CDR3 DNA reads TGTGCCAGCAGCCCCGTCTCCGGGGGAACGCAGTATTTT. Translation gives CASSPVSGGTQYF.

The J gene is TRBJ2-2, the V gene TRBV5-4, with D possibly TRBD1 on 7 matching bases. The CDR3 consists of 16 residues. Per the germline V gene, CDR1 is SGHNT and CDR2 is YYREEE (reference sequence). V lost 6 bases and J 0 bases, leaving 15 bases between the germline ends. The CDR3 region is CASTPGGTANTGELFF. The CDR3 region has the DNA TGTGCCAGCACGCCTGGGGGGACAGCGAACACCGGGGAGCTGTTTTTT.

This clone was seen only once. The CDR3 here is CASSRSVQGTGNTIYF. CDR3 sequence (DNA): TGTGCCAGCAGCCGATCTGTACAGGGAACTGGAAACACCATATATTTT. This chain joins TRBV3-1 (or the pseudogene TRBV3-2) and TRBJ1-3; D may be TRBD1 (6 bases). The germline CDR1 and CDR2 sequences are LGHDT and YNNKEL (reference sequence). V lost 4 bases and J 2 bases, leaving 15 bases between the germline ends. This CDR3 spans 16 amino acids.

This chain joins TRBV5-5 and TRBJ2-1; 11 bases are shared with TRBD1. This CDR3 contains 15 residues. CDR1 is SGHKS, CDR2 YYEKEE, per germline (reference sequence). V gave up 5 bases and J gave up 8 bases; unmatched junction bases: 9. The CDR3 DNA reads as TGTGCCAGCAGATCCACCGGGACAGGGGGTCATGAGCAGTTCTTC. This codes for CASRSTGTGGHEQFF.

This clone has a handful of counts. This chain connects TRBV12-5 to TRBJ1-1; a possible D gene is TRBD1 (5 bases). CDR1 is LGHNT, CDR2 FRNRAP, per germline. CDR3 size: 12 residues. V was shortened by 4 bases and J by 4 bases, with 7 bases between the two germline ends. In nucleotides, the CDR3 is TGTGCTAGTGGTTCAAGGGGCACTGAAGCTTTCTTT. This encodes CASGSRGTEAFF.

This clone was recorded a few times. This chain joins TRBV21-1 and TRBJ1-2; the DNA was not compared with TRBD1, the D call given in the table. TRBV21-1 is labeled a pseudogene. This CDR3 spans 15 amino acids. This CDR3 is CASSKTLQGAGGYTF. The CDR3 nucleotides read TGTGCCAGCAGCAAGACCCTACAGGGGGCTGGGGGCTACACCTTC.

This clone is a singleton in its sample. V gene TRBV6-2 or TRBV6-3 combines with J gene TRBJ2-7; the match to TRBD2 covers 10 bases. The V gene's germline CDR1 is MNHEY and CDR2 SVGEGT. The junction had 16 bases not matched to a gene; V was cut back by 5 bases and J by 0 bases. The CDR3 has 19 residues. CDR3 residues: CASSNPTSGPRYLSYEQYF. CDR3 nucleotide sequence: TGTGCCAGCAGTAATCCGACTAGCGGGCCACGCTACCTCTCCTACGAGCAGTACTTC.

In its sample, this clone was seen once. The chain links TRBV5-1 to TRBJ2-7; D perhaps matches TRBD1 (7 bases). The CDR3 extends over 14 amino acids. Germline CDR1 reads SGHRS; CDR2 reads YFSETQ. V lost 2 bases and J lost 3, with 12 bases in between. CDR3 in DNA: TGCGCCAGCAGCTTTGCGGGACAGATCTACGAGCAGTACTTC. Its translation: CASSFAGQIYEQYF.

In its sample, this clone was seen a few times. The rearrangement uses TRBV7-8 and TRBJ1-1; 7 nucleotides line up with TRBD1. The CDR3 length is 15 residues. The germline CDR1 and CDR2 sequences are SGHVS and FQNEAQ. Germline trimming cut 3 bases from V and 1 base from J; bases unmatched to any gene: 5. In nucleotides, the CDR3 is TGTGCCAGCAGCTTGGGAAGGGGGCGGAACACTGAAGCTTTCTTT. It codes for CASSLGRGRNTEAFF.

V and J are TRBV7-2 and TRBJ2-3; no firm D call. CDR1 and CDR2 (germline): SGHTA, FQGNSA. Trimming stripped 5 bases from V and 7 bases from J, with 10 bases between. The CDR3 runs to 12 residues. CDR3 loop: CASSPTRYTQYF. In nucleotides, the CDR3 is TGTGCCAGCAGCCCGACACGGTATACGCAGTATTTT.

CDR3 in amino acids: CASSLDRAISYEQYF. DNA of the CDR3: TGCGCCAGCAGCTTAGACAGGGCAATATCCTACGAGCAGTACTTC. The chain couples TRBV5-1 to TRBJ2-7; 7 positions agree with TRBD1. The trim removed 2 bases at V and 1 base at J, leaving 6 bases unmatched. CDR3 length: 15 residues. The V gene's germline CDR1 is SGHRS and CDR2 YFSETQ.

The rearrangement links TRBV18 to TRBJ2-2; 10 bases map to TRBD1. Germline loops: CDR1 KGHSH, CDR2 LQKENI. The CDR3 extends over 15 amino acids. After removal of 0 bases from V and 6 bases from J, the junction contained 1 base not matched to a gene. In DNA, the CDR3 is TGTGCCAGCTCACCACCAGGACAGGGGGCCGGGGAGCTGTTTTTT. This encodes CASSPPGQGAGELFF.

The V and J genes are TRBV30 and TRBJ2-7; tentatively, D is TRBD1 (5 bases). CDR1 and CDR2 from the germline V gene are GTSNPN and SVGIG (reference sequence). V gave up 2 bases and J gave up 4 bases, with 6 bases separating them. This CDR3 has 11 amino acids. DNA of the CDR3: TGTGCCTGGAGTACAGGTTACGAGCAGTACTTC. This encodes CAWSTGYEQYF.

This clone has just a few counts. The rearrangement uses TRBV28 and TRBJ2-5, with D possibly matching TRBD2 (5 bases). This CDR3 contains 15 residues. The ends were cut back, 6 bases at V and 0 bases at J, with 14 bases in the middle. The germline V gene encodes CDR1 MDHEN and CDR2 SYDVKM. The CDR3 reads CASRGGGRYQETQYF. The DNA of the CDR3 is TGTGCCAGCAGAGGTGGCGGGCGTTACCAAGAGACCCAGTACTTC.

This clone has a handful of counts. This chain uses TRBV3-1 (or the pseudogene TRBV3-2) with TRBJ1-6; 8 bases line up with TRBD1. This CDR3 region has 15 residues. Germline loops: CDR1 LGHDT, CDR2 YNNKEL (reference sequence). V lost 4 bases and J lost 7; bases outside the gene matches: 6. The CDR3 loop reads CASSRRTGQNSPLHF. The CDR3 nucleotides read TGTGCCAGCAGCCGAAGGACAGGGCAAAATTCACCCCTCCACTTT.

The V gene is TRBV7-9, the J gene TRBJ1-2; D call uncertain. The V gene lost 3 bases and the J gene lost 3 bases, with 14 bases spanning the gap. The CDR3 covers 15 residues. CDR1 is SEHNR and CDR2 is FQNEAQ in the germline V gene (reference sequence). The CDR3 sequence is CASSLDRGFYYGYTF. Written as DNA, the CDR3 is TGTGCCAGCAGCTTGGACCGGGGTTTTTACTATGGCTACACCTTC.

This clone ranks as medium-sized. The chain joins TRBV5-1 to TRBJ1-1; 10 bases are a match to TRBD1. V was pared by 3 bases and J by 5 bases, with 19 bases of the junction left unmatched. The CDR3 runs 19 residues. The germline gives CDR1 SGHRS, CDR2 YFSETQ. CDR3 in amino acids: CASSYDTPTGGKYQTEAFF. The DNA of the CDR3 is TGCGCCAGCAGCTACGACACCCCGACAGGGGGCAAGTATCAGACTGAAGCTTTCTTT.

This clone showed up just once. The rearrangement joins TRBV5-1 to TRBJ2-3; D not certain. V was pared by 4 bases and J by 4 bases, with 10 bases between. The V gene's germline CDR1 is SGHRS and CDR2 YFSETQ. This CDR3 region has 13 residues. As DNA, the CDR3 is TGCGCCAGCAGCCCGAGCATGGCAGATACGCAGTATTTT. It translates to CASSPSMADTQYF. The whole variable domain, remainder taken from reference TRBV5-1 and TRBJ2-3, is KAGVTQTPRYLIKTRGQQVTLSCSPISGHRSVSWYQQTPGQGLQFLFEYFSETQRNKGNFPGRFSGRQFSNSRSEMNVSTLELGDSALYLCASSPSMADTQYFGPGTRLTVL.

The J gene is TRBJ1-2, the V gene TRBV6-2 or TRBV6-3; a possible D gene is TRBD1 (6 bases). The V end was cut by 2 bases, the J end by 11 bases, with 21 bases between. The germline V gene has CDR1 MNHEY and CDR2 SVGEGT. The length of the CDR3 is 15 residues. CDR3 region: CASSYTRGQTLDYTF. The CDR3 DNA sequence: TGTGCCAGCAGTTACACACGCGGACAGACCCTCGATTACACCTTC.

This chain connects TRBV2 to TRBJ1-4; D call uncertain. This CDR3 is 15 amino acids long. Trimming left V 6 bases short and J 0 bases short, with 11 bases between. Germline V gene lookup returns CDR1 SNHLY and CDR2 FYNNEI. The CDR3 nucleotides are TGTGCCAGCAGGAGGTCAGTTGCAACTAATGAAAAACTGTTTTTT. The encoded protein is CASRRSVATNEKLFF.

This clone was found once. The chain recombines TRBV4-2 with TRBJ2-2, with 10 bases fitting TRBD2. The ends lost 8 bases at V and 1 base at J; junction bases unmatched: 4. This CDR3 comprises 15 residues. Germline assignment: CDR1 LGHNA and CDR2 YNFKEQ. CDR3 region: CASGLAGVNTGELFF. DNA for the CDR3: TGTGCCAGCGGCCTAGCGGGGGTGAACACCGGGGAGCTGTTTTTT.

The rearrangement uses TRBV5-5 and TRBJ1-2, with D possibly matching TRBD1 (6 bases). V lost 6 bases and J 2 bases, leaving 14 bases between the germline ends. The CDR3 has 14 residues. Germline-derived CDR1 and CDR2 are SGHKS and YYEKEE (reference sequence). CDR3 amino acids: CASNFGTQNYGYTF. CDR3 in DNA: TGTGCCAGCAACTTCGGGACACAGAACTATGGCTACACCTTC.

The chain couples TRBV4-1 to TRBJ2-1; maybe TRBD2 (6 bases). V gave up 3 bases and J gave up 9 bases, with 18 bases separating them. This CDR3 is built from 15 residues. Germline V gene lookup returns CDR1 MGHRA and CDR2 YSYEKL. CDR3 nucleotides: TGCGCCAGCAGCCATTACGGGAGCATGTCGGGTGAGCAGTTCTTC. It is translated as CASSHYGSMSGEQFF.